Shown below are 32 T cell receptor beta chains from a single sample sequenced in a study of spatial heterogeneity in lung cancer (dated 2019 in TCRdb). Per the publication, the time point label means: sample taken at primary tumor resection. For TCR sequencing, whole RNA was extracted from tumor and nontumor lung tissue, or from cryopreserved PBMC samples, and no cell sorting was done. The receptor library was made with 5' RACE. Sequencing was carried out with a NextSeq 500. The public sequencing data were trimmed at Q25 with fastp and processed into clonotypes with MiXCR by TCRdb, which kept only in-frame beta chains. Each CDR3 protein appears once, grouped with its most common genes and DNA. For this sample the table gives approximately 90,000 distinct CDR3 sequences, of which around 10% were detected only once. Of the sample, around 7% is held by the ten largest clones. The starting material was PBMCs, obtained at surgery. The receptors here all came from a male donor with early-stage non-small cell lung cancer.

Many counts were recorded for this clonotype. The chain uses TRBV29-1 and TRBJ2-7, with D perhaps given as TRBD1 or TRBD2 (5 bases each). Trimming removed 1 base at V and 0 bases at J, with 10 bases between. Germline loops: CDR1 SQVTM, CDR2 ANQGSEA. The CDR3 contains 14 residues. CDR3 loop: CSVEGGSNSYEQYF. DNA for the CDR3: TGCAGCGTTGAAGGGGGGTCCAACTCCTACGAGCAGTACTTC.

This clonotype turned up a few times. This sequence joins TRBV5-1 and TRBJ2-3, with 8 bases lining up with TRBD2. Looked up from germline, CDR1 is SGHRS and CDR2 is YFSETQ. The J segment lost 5 bases and the V segment lost 3 bases, leaving 5 bases of the junction unmatched. CDR3 length: 14 residues. The CDR3 nucleotides read TGCGCCAGCAGCTCCGGGACTAGAGGAGATACGCAGTATTTT. Protein: CASSSGTRGDTQYF.

This clonotype has more than one count but fewer than ten. The chain couples TRBV29-1 to TRBJ2-1, with 10 bases fitting TRBD2. The V segment lost 6 bases and the J segment 3 bases; nucleotides outside the gene matches: 5. Germline CDR1 SQVTM, CDR2 ANQGSEA. CDR3 size: 14 residues. The CDR3 bases are TGCAGCGTCGGTCCTAGCGGGAGCTACAATGAGCAGTTCTTC. The encoded protein is CSVGPSGSYNEQFF.

The rearrangement links TRBV2 to TRBJ1-1; TRBD1 might be the D (6 bases). The germline gives CDR1 SNHLY, CDR2 FYNNEI. The germline V and J ends were trimmed by 3 bases and 6 bases, with 17 bases remaining between them. The CDR3 has 15 residues. DNA of the CDR3: TGTGCCAGCAGTGAGGTTCGTAGGGGGTCCGCTGAAGCTTTCTTT. Residues: CASSEVRRGSAEAFF.

This chain links TRBV20-1 with TRBJ2-7; D may be TRBD1 (5 bases). The V gene's germline CDR1 is DFQATT and CDR2 SNEGSKA (reference sequence). Trimming cost V 0 bases and J 0 bases, with 9 bases left between them. This CDR3 has 14 amino acids. The CDR3 region is CSAREGQGSYEQYF. The CDR3 nucleotides read TGCAGTGCTAGAGAAGGGCAGGGCTCCTACGAGCAGTACTTC.

This clonotype was recorded many times. This chain uses TRBV27 with TRBJ2-5; D unresolved. Trimming stripped 5 bases from V and 0 bases from J, with 10 bases between. Germline-derived CDR1 and CDR2 are MNHEY and SMNVEV (reference sequence). The CDR3 contains 14 residues. CDR3 in amino acids: CASSPRLDQETQYF. The CDR3 DNA reads TGTGCCAGCAGTCCCCGGTTGGACCAAGAGACCCAGTACTTC.

This clonotype was counted at least ten times. The J gene is TRBJ2-3, the V gene TRBV6-6; 12 bases are a match to TRBD2. The V and J ends lost 6 bases and 5 bases, in that order; junction bases with no gene match: 15. The CDR3 covers 18 residues. The germline V gene encodes CDR1 MNHNY and CDR2 SVGAGI (reference sequence). CDR3 sequence: CASRSPGASGRARDTQYF. For the CDR3, the DNA is TGTGCCAGCAGGTCACCGGGAGCTAGCGGGAGGGCCAGAGATACGCAGTATTTT.

This clonotype was found a few times. V usage is TRBV29-1 and J usage is TRBJ2-7; D ambiguous. Trimming removed 4 bases from V and 2 bases from J, with 9 bases in between. Germline V gene sequence: CDR1 SQVTM, CDR2 ANQGSEA. The CDR3 loop spans 12 amino acids. The CDR3 DNA sequence: TGCAGCGTTGGGGAACTCGCCTACGAGCAGTACTTC. This sequence encodes CSVGELAYEQYF.

The genes are TRBV29-1 and TRBJ2-7; 7 nucleotides line up with TRBD1. The CDR3 runs to 12 residues. Unmatched junction bases numbered 4, after V lost 7 bases and J lost 1 base. CDR1 and CDR2 (germline): SQVTM, ANQGSEA. The CDR3 bases are TGCAGCGGGGGGACAGAATCCTACGAGCAGTACTTC. Translating it yields CSGGTESYEQYF.

Many counts were recorded for this clonotype. The chain recombines TRBV5-1 with TRBJ2-7, with TRBD2 matching over 8 bases. Unmatched junction bases numbered 10, after V lost 0 bases and J lost 5 bases. The CDR3 has 16 amino acids. CDR1 is SGHRS, CDR2 YFSETQ, per germline. The CDR3 is CASSLAPGLEVDEQYF. The CDR3 DNA is TGCGCCAGCAGCTTGGCCCCGGGACTAGAAGTCGACGAGCAGTACTTC.

This clonotype has at least ten counts. The CDR3 DNA follows: TGTGCCAGCAGTTACTCGTGGGGGCGGAACAATCAGCCCCAGCATTTT. Its translation: CASSYSWGRNNQPQHF. V usage is TRBV6-2 or TRBV6-3 and J usage is TRBJ1-5; a possible D gene is TRBD1 (6 bases). Per the germline V gene, CDR1 is MNHEY and CDR2 is SVGEGT. The CDR3 extends over 16 amino acids. V gave up 0 bases and J gave up 3 bases, with 12 bases separating them.

This clonotype was seen many times. This chain uses TRBV7-2 with TRBJ2-1; weak D call: TRBD2 (6 bases). The CDR3 runs to 12 residues. Germline lookup yields CDR1 SGHTA and CDR2 FQGNSA. V dropped 5 bases and J dropped 9 bases, with 11 bases sitting between them. DNA of the CDR3: TGTGCCAGCAGCCACGGACTAAGTGAGCAGTTCTTC. Translation: CASSHGLSEQFF.

This clonotype was counted at least ten times. The chain combines TRBV24-1 with TRBJ2-5; D ambiguous. V lost 5 bases to trimming and J lost 2 bases, with 5 bases between them. The germline gives CDR1 KGHDR, CDR2 SFDVKD. CDR3 length equals 12 residues. CDR3 nucleotide sequence: TGTGCCACCAGTGGGAGACAAGAGACCCAGTACTTC. This codes for CATSGRQETQYF.

The sample holds a few counts of this clonotype. V is TRBV2 and J is TRBJ2-4; D perhaps matches TRBD2 (5 bases). This CDR3 has 14 residues. CDR1 SNHLY and CDR2 FYNNEI come from the germline V gene. Between the trimmed V and J ends, which lost 6 bases and 4 bases, there was a span of 13 bases. The CDR3 is CASSETGSKNIQYF. CDR3 DNA sequence: TGTGCCAGCAGCGAGACGGGGTCGAAAAACATTCAGTACTTC. The full variable domain, its missing parts supplied by reference TRBV2 and TRBJ2-4, is EPEVTQTPSHQVTQMGQEVILRCVPISNHLYFYWYRQILGQKVEFLVSFYNNEISEKSEIFDDQFSVERPDGSNFTLKIRSTKLEDSAMYFCASSETGSKNIQYFGAGTRLSVL.

The CDR3 here is CASSLMTANYGYTF. The CDR3 nucleotides read TGTGCCAGCAGCTTAATGACAGCTAACTATGGCTACACCTTC. The chain combines TRBV7-2 with TRBJ1-2; D might be TRBD1 (5 bases). The V and J ends lost 2 bases and 0 bases respectively, with 7 bases between them. Per the germline V gene, CDR1 is SGHTA and CDR2 is FQGNSA. The CDR3 loop spans 14 amino acids.

There are many counts of this clonotype. The chain links TRBV5-6 to TRBJ1-2, with 8 bases that match TRBD1. Germline lookup yields CDR1 SGHDT and CDR2 YYEEEE. The CDR3 is made up of 13 amino acids. With V trimmed by 4 bases and J by 9 bases, 8 bases remained unmatched. CDR3 amino acids: CASSRQGFKSYTF. CDR3 nucleotides: TGTGCCAGCAGCCGACAGGGGTTTAAGAGCTACACCTTC.

This clonotype was found a few times. The chain links TRBV20-1 to TRBJ1-6; maybe TRBD1 (6 bases). In germline, CDR1 is DFQATT, CDR2 SNEGSKA (reference sequence). CDR3 length: 12 residues. The germline V and J ends were trimmed by 6 bases and 5 bases, with 8 bases remaining between them. The CDR3 bases are TGCAGTGCAGGGGACAATAATTCACCCCTCCACTTT. Protein product: CSAGDNNSPLHF.

This clonotype was detected ten times or more. This chain joins TRBV4-2 and TRBJ2-7; D may be TRBD2 (6 bases). Germline V gives CDR1 LGHNA, CDR2 YNFKEQ. V was shortened by 0 bases and J by 7 bases, with 13 bases between the two germline ends. The CDR3 runs to 14 residues. The CDR3 here is CASSQDRDGREQYF. The CDR3 nucleotides are TGTGCCAGCAGCCAAGATAGGGACGGGAGAGAGCAGTACTTC.

This clonotype came up a few times. The chain carries TRBV12-3 or TRBV12-4 and TRBJ2-7; D ambiguous. This CDR3 contains 14 residues. Trimming took off 1 base at V and 0 bases at J, with 7 bases between the two ends. The CDR3 bases are TGTGCCAGCAGTTTAGACACGGTCTCCTACGAGCAGTACTTC. Its translation is CASSLDTVSYEQYF.

For this clonotype: This may come from a read error, since a much larger clone is one base off. This chain uses TRBV18 with TRBJ1-5, with D possibly TRBD1 on 6 matching bases. There are 15 residues in the CDR3. Germline CDR1 and CDR2: KGHSH and LQKENI. The CDR3 spells CASTPRDNDNQPQHF. In nucleotides, the CDR3 is TGTGCCAGCACACCCCGGGACAACGACAATCAGCCCCAGCATTTT.

This clonotype showed up many times. V usage is TRBV5-1 and J usage is TRBJ2-2; 9 bases are shared with TRBD1. This CDR3 contains 16 residues. The V segment lost 2 bases and the J segment 0 bases; nucleotides outside the gene matches: 2. Germline V gene data show CDR1 as SGHRS and CDR2 as YFSETQ. In DNA, the CDR3 is TGCGCCAGCAGCTTACAGGGGGCCCCGAACACCGGGGAGCTGTTTTTT. It specifies CASSLQGAPNTGELFF. The full variable domain, its missing parts supplied by reference TRBV5-1 and TRBJ2-2, is KAGVTQTPRYLIKTRGQQVTLSCSPISGHRSVSWYQQTPGQGLQFLFEYFSETQRNKGNFPGRFSGRQFSNSRSEMNVSTLELGDSALYLCASSLQGAPNTGELFFGEGSRLTVL.

This clonotype has more than one count but fewer than ten. This rearrangement joins TRBV11-2 to TRBJ2-1; 11 bases line up with TRBD2. There are 17 residues in the CDR3. Trimming at V came to 1 base and at J to 1 base, leaving 3 bases not matched to a gene. The germline V gene encodes CDR1 SGHAT and CDR2 FQNNGV. CDR3 region: CASSLGTSGRSYNEQFF. CDR3 nucleotide sequence: TGTGCCAGCAGCTTAGGTACTAGCGGGAGATCCTACAATGAGCAGTTCTTC.

The chain is built from TRBV10-3 and TRBJ2-7, with D unclear. V shed 3 bases and J shed 4 bases, with 16 bases lying between them. Germline lookup yields CDR1 ENHRY and CDR2 SYGVKD. This CDR3 contains 15 residues. In nucleotides, the CDR3 is TGTGCCATCAGTGATAAGGACGGCGATCAGTACGAGCAGTACTTC. This codes for CAISDKDGDQYEQYF.

This clonotype was recorded a few times. The chain uses TRBV10-3 and TRBJ1-6; no definite D call. The germline V gene encodes CDR1 ENHRY and CDR2 SYGVKD. The CDR3 loop spans 17 amino acids. Trimming stripped 8 bases from V and 0 bases from J, with 17 bases between. The CDR3 spells CAIRKEAGSSYNSPLHF. In DNA, the CDR3 is TGTGCCATCCGGAAGGAGGCGGGGAGCTCCTATAATTCACCCCTCCACTTT.

The chain uses TRBV28 and TRBJ1-5; D possibly corresponds to TRBD1 (5 bases). CDR1 and CDR2 from the germline V gene are MDHEN and SYDVKM. Trimming left V 5 bases short and J 5 bases short, with 16 bases between. The CDR3 loop spans 15 amino acids. The CDR3 protein is CASSPLRGSDQPQHF. The DNA for the CDR3 is TGTGCCAGCAGTCCCCTCCGGGGCAGCGATCAGCCCCAGCATTTT.

The CDR3, as DNA: TGTGCCTGGAGTGTACGGGGTCACGAGACCCAGTACTTC. Amino acid sequence: CAWSVRGHETQYF. The chain is built from TRBV30 and TRBJ2-5; possibly TRBD2 for D (5 bases). Deletions cut 0 bases from V and 5 bases from J, with 10 bases between. Germline values: CDR1 GTSNPN, CDR2 SVGIG (reference sequence). The CDR3 contains 13 residues. Together with reference TRBV30 and TRBJ2-5, the CDR3 gives the full variable domain: SQTIHQWPATLVQPVGSPLSLECTVEGTSNPNLYWYRQAAGRGLQLLFYSVGIGQISSEVPQNLSASRPQDRQFILSSKKLLLSDSGFYLCAWSVRGHETQYFGPGTRLLVL.

The chain joins TRBV5-5 to TRBJ2-7; D remains unclear. The CDR3 covers 15 residues. The V gene's germline CDR1 is SGHKS and CDR2 YYEKEE (reference sequence). V lost 0 bases and J 2 bases, leaving 12 bases between the germline ends. DNA of the CDR3: TGTGCCAGCAGCTTGGAGGCAGGCGTAACCTACGAGCAGTACTTC. It encodes CASSLEAGVTYEQYF.

This clonotype was found a few times. The chain uses TRBV2 and TRBJ2-5, with TRBD2 matching over 7 bases. Unmatched junction bases numbered 1, after V lost 4 bases and J lost 2 bases. The CDR3 consists of 13 residues. Per the germline V gene, CDR1 is SNHLY and CDR2 is FYNNEI. CDR3 bases: TGTGCCAGCAGTGCGGGACTACAAGAGACCCAGTACTTC. It translates to CASSAGLQETQYF.

This clonotype was counted many times. The chain employs TRBV10-1 and TRBJ2-7, with unresolved D. V dropped 2 bases and J dropped 6 bases, with 8 bases sitting between them. CDR1 and CDR2 from the germline V gene are WNHNN and SYGVQD (reference sequence). This CDR3 is built from 12 residues. CDR3 protein: CASSEPGGEQYF. The CDR3 region has the DNA TGCGCCAGCAGTGAGCCAGGCGGCGAGCAGTACTTC.

The chain joins TRBV19 to TRBJ1-5; possible D gene TRBD1, 6 bases. The germline V gene has CDR1 LNHDA and CDR2 SQIVND (reference sequence). Trimming removed 2 bases at V and 1 base at J, with 9 bases between. The CDR3 length is 15 residues. In DNA form, the CDR3 reads TGTGCCAGTAGTATAACAGGGACCAGCAATCAGCCCCAGCATTTT. As protein: CASSITGTSNQPQHF.

As concerns this clonotype: Possible read error: a much larger clone is one base away. Lacking the conserved final phenylalanine or tryptophan, this CDR3 likely reflects a read error. The chain links TRBV20-1 to TRBJ1-1; no clear D gene. Between the trimmed V and J ends, which lost 5 bases and 3 bases, there was a span of 19 bases. Germline loops: CDR1 DFQATT, CDR2 SNEGSKA (reference sequence). The CDR3 runs 15 residues. In DNA form, the CDR3 reads TGCAGTGCTCCCGCGGGAGGGCTCTTTGACACTGAAGCTTTCTCT. Translation gives CSAPAGGLFDTEAFS.

Remarks on this clonotype: A much larger clone sits a single nucleotide away, making a read error possible. The chain uses TRBV5-1 and TRBJ2-5; D possibly uses TRBD1 or TRBD2 (5 bases each). This CDR3 spans 14 amino acids. The V gene's germline CDR1 is SGHRS and CDR2 YFSETQ. The CDR3, as DNA: TGCGCCAGCAGCTTGAGAGGGGACCAAGAGATCCAGTACTTC. This codes for CASSLRGDQEIQYF. The full variable domain, completed using reference TRBV5-1 and TRBJ2-5, is KAGVTQTPRYLIKTRGQQVTLSCSPISGHRSVSWYQQTPGQGLQFLFEYFSETQRNKGNFPGRFSGRQFSNSRSEMNVSTLELGDSALYLCASSLRGDQEIQYFGPGTRLLVL.